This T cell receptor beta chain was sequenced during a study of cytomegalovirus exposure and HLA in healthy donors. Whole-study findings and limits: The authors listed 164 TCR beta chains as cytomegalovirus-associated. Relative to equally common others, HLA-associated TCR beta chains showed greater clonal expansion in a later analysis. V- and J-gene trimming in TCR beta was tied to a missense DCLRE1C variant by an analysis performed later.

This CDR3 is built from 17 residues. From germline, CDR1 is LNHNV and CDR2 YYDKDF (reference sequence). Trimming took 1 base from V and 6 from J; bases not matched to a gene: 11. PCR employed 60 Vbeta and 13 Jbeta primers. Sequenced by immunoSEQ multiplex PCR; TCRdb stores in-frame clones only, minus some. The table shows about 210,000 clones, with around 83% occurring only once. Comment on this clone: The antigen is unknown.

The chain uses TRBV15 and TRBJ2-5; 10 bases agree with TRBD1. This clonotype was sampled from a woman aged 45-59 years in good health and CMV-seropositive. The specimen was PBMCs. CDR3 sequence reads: CATSRGAGTGAMKTQYF. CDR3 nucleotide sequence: TGTGCCACCAGCAGAGGGGCGGGGACAGGGGCGATGAAGACCCAGTACTTC. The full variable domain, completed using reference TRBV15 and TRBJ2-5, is DAMVIQNPRYQVTQFGKPVTLSCSQTLNHNVMYWYQQKSSQAPKLLFHYYDKDFNNEADTPDNFQSRRPNTSFCFLDIRSPGLGDTAMYLCATSRGAGTGAMKTQYFGPGTRLLVL.